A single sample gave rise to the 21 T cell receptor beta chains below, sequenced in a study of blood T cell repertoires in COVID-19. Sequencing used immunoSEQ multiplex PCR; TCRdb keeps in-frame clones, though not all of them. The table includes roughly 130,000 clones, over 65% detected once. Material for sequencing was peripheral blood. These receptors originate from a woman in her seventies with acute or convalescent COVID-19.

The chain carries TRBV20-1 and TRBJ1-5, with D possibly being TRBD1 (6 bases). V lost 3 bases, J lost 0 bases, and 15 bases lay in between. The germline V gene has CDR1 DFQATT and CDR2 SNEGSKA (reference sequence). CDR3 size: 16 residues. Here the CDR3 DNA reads TGCAGTGCTAGTCCCATACAGGGAAATAGCAATCAGCCCCAGCATTTT. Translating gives CSASPIQGNSNQPQHF.

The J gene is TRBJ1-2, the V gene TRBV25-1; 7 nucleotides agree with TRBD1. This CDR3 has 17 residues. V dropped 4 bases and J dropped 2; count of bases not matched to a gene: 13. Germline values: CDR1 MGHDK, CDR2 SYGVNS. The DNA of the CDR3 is TGTGCCAGCAGTGGAAGACAGGGAAGGGGAGCGAACTATGGCTACACCTTC. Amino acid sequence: CASSGRQGRGANYGYTF.

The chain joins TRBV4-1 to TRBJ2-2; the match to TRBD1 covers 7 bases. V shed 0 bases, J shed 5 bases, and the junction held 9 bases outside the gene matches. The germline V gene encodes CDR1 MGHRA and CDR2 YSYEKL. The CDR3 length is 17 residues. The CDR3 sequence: CASSQEGQGVGTGELFF. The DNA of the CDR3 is TGCGCCAGCAGCCAAGAGGGCCAGGGGGTAGGAACCGGGGAGCTGTTTTTT.

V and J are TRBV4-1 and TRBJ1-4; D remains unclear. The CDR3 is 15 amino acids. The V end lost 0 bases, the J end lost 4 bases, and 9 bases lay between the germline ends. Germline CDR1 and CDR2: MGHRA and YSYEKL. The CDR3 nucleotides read TGCGCCAGCAGCCAAGATCCTCACATTAATGAAAAACTGTTTTTT. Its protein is CASSQDPHINEKLFF.

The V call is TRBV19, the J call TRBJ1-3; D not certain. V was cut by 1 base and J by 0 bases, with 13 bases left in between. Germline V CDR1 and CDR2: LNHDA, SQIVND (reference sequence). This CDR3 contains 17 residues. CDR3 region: CASSIVATADSGNTIYF. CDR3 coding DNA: TGTGCCAGTAGTATAGTCGCGACTGCCGACTCTGGAAACACCATATATTTT.

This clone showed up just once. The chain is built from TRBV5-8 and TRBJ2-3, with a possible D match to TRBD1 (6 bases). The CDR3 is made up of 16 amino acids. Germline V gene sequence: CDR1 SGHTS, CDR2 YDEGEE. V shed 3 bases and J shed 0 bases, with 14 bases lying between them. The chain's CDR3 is CASSWGHSYSTDTQYF. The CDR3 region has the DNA TGTGCCAGCAGCTGGGGACACTCCTATAGCACAGATACGCAGTATTTT.

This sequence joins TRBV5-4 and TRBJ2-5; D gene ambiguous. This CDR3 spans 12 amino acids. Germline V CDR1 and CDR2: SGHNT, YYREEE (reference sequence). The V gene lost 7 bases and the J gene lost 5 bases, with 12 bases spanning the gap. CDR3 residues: CASGQARETQYF. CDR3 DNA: TGTGCCAGCGGGCAGGCTCGGGAGACCCAGTACTTC.

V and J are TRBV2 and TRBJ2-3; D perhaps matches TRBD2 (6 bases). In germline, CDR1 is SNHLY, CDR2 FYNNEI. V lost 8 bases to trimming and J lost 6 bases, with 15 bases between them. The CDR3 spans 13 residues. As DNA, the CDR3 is TGTGCCAGCCAAGCGGGTACCTTTGATACGCAGTATTTT. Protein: CASQAGTFDTQYF.

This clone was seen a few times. The chain's CDR3 is CASSEAARLTNTGELFF. In nucleotides, the CDR3 is TGTGCCAGCAGTGAAGCTGCAAGACTAACGAACACCGGGGAGCTGTTTTTT. The chain couples TRBV2 to TRBJ2-2; D is possibly TRBD2 (5 bases). Per the germline V gene, CDR1 is SNHLY and CDR2 is FYNNEI. This CDR3 has 17 amino acids. The V and J ends lost 0 bases and 0 bases respectively, with 11 bases between them.

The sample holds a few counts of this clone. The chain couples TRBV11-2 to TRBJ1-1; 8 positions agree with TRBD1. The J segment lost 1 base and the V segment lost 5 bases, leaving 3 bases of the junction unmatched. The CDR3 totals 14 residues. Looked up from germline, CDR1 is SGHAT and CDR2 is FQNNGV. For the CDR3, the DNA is TGTGCCAGCAGCCCAGGACAGGGGAACACTGAAGCTTTCTTT. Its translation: CASSPGQGNTEAFF.

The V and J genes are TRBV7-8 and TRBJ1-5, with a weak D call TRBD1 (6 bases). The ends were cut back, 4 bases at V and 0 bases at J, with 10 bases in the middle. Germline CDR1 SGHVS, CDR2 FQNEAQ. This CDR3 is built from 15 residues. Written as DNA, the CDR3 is TGTGCCAGCAGCTCGACAGGATATAGCAATCAGCCCCAGCATTTT. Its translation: CASSSTGYSNQPQHF.

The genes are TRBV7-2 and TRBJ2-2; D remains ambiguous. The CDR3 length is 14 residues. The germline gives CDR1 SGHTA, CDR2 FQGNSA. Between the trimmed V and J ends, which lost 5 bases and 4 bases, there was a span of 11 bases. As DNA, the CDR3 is TGTGCCAGCAGCCTAGGGCCCGTCACCGGGGAGCTGTTTTTT. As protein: CASSLGPVTGELFF.

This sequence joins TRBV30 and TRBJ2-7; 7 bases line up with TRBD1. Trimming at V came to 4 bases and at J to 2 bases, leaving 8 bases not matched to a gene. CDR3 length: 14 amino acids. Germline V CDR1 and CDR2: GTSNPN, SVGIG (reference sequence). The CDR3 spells CAWIKRDSPYEQYF. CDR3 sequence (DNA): TGTGCCTGGATAAAACGGGACAGTCCCTACGAGCAGTACTTC.

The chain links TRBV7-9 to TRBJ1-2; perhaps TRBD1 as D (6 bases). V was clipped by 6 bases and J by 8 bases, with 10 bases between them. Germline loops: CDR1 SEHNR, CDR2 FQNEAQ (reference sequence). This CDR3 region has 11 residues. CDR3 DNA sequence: TGTGCCAGCAGTCCGGACAGCGGCTACACCTTC. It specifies CASSPDSGYTF.

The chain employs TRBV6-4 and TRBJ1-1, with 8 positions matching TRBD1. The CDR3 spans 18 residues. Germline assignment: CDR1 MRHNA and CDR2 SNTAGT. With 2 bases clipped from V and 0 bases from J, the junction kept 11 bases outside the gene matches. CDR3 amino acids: CASSDPGQGWGLNTEAFF. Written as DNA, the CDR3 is TGTGCCAGCAGTGACCCCGGACAGGGCTGGGGTTTGAACACTGAAGCTTTCTTT.

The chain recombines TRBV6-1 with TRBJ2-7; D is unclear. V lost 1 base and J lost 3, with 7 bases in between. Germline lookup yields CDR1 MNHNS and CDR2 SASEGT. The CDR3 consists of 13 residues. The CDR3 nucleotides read TGTGCCAGCAGTGAAGGAAACAGCTACGAGCAGTACGTC. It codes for CASSEGNSYEQYV.

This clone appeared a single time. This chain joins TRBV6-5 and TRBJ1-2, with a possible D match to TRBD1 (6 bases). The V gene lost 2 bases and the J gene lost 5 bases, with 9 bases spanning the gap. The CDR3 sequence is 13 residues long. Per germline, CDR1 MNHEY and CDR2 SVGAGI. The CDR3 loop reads CASSYVRGYGYTF. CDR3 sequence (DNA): TGTGCCAGCAGTTACGTGAGGGGGTATGGCTACACCTTC.

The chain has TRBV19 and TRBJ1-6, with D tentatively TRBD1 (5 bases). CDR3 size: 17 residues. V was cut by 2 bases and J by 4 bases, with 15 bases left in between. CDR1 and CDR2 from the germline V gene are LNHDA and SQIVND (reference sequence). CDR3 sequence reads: CASSILMQGRYNSPLHF. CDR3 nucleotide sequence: TGTGCCAGTAGTATATTGATGCAGGGCCGATATAATTCACCCCTCCACTTT.

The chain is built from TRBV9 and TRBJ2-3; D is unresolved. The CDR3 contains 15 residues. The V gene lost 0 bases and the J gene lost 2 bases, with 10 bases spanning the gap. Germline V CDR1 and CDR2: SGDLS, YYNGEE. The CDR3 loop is CASSVGVSPTDTQYF. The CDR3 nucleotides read TGTGCCAGCAGCGTAGGCGTAAGCCCCACAGATACGCAGTATTTT.

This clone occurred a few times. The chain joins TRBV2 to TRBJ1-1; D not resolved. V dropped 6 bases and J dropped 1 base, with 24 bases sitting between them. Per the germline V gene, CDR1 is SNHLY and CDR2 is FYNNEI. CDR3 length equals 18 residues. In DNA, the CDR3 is TGTGCCAGCAGACTAGAGCGGGGAGGGCTGTTGGCGAACACTGAAGCTTTCTTT. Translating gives CASRLERGGLLANTEAFF.

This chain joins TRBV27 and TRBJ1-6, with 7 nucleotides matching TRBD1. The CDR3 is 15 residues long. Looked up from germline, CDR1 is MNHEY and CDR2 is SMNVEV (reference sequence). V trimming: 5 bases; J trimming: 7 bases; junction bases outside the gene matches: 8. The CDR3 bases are TGTGCCAGCAGTCCCTCAACGGGACAGAATTCACCCCTCCACTTT. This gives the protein CASSPSTGQNSPLHF.